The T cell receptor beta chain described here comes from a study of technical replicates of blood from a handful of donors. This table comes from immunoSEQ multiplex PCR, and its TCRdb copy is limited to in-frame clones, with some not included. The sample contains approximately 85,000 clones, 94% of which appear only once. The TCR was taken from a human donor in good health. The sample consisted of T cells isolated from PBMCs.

CDR3 sequence (DNA): TGTGCCACCCAAGGACTTAGGGGGCCAGGGATGAACACTGAAGCTTTCTTT. As protein: CATQGLRGPGMNTEAFF. V and J are TRBV28 and TRBJ1-1; 7 bases agree with TRBD1. The CDR3 loop spans 17 amino acids. The V gene's germline CDR1 is MDHEN and CDR2 SYDVKM. V trimming: 10 bases; J trimming: 0 bases; junction bases outside the gene matches: 17.